The sample holds one count of the clone carrying this T cell receptor (beta chain). Its antigen is not identified. This sample is drawn from a study of cytomegalovirus exposure and HLA in healthy donors. Study-wide results and caveats: Earlier findings revealed that most TCR beta V segments proved productive either about 87% or about 30% of the time. Reports credit the classifier with highly specific, highly sensitive diagnosis of cytomegalovirus status. Excluded: some indistinguishable V segments such as TRBV6-2 and TRBV6-3. Immune exposure information comprised only CMV serostatus.

V shed 2 bases and J 4 bases; nucleotides not matched to a gene: 7. CDR3 length equals 15 residues. Germline loops: CDR1 SGHDN, CDR2 FVKESK. The PCR used 60 Vbeta and 13 Jbeta primers. The assay was immunoSEQ multiplex PCR, and TCRdb's table has in-frame clones only and misses some. The sample lists about 170,000 clones; approximately 84% were seen once. The receptor comes from a man under 40 in good health and CMV-seropositive. The source material was PBMCs. This chain links TRBV14 with TRBJ2-7; 8 nucleotides agree with TRBD2. As DNA, the CDR3 is TGTGCCAGCAGCCAATTTGGCGGGAGGAGGTACGAGCAGTACTTC. Translated: CASSQFGGRRYEQYF.